This TCR beta chain stems from a study of T-cell memory formation after mild COVID-19. Findings and limits, study-wide: Cross-reactive memory apparently joined, as some responding clones appeared in pre-infection memory. Contracting CD8+ clones were enriched in EMRA, CD4+ mainly in CM and EM.

The CDR3 is made up of 16 amino acids. Trimming cost V 5 bases and J 5 bases; bases outside gene matches: 11. Germline assignment: CDR1 SGHNT and CDR2 YENEEA. TCR alpha and TCR beta cDNA libraries carrying sample barcodes and UMIs were produced by 5'RACE using constant-segment primers. Using its own MiXCR run on the 5' RACE reads, TCRdb lists one record per CDR3 protein. The top ten clones hold approximately 14% of a sample with some 130,000 distinct CDR3 sequences, roughly 15% of them seen once. With regard to this clonotype: Its antigen is still unknown.

Sequenced input: PBMCs or a T cell subset sorted from them (not recorded which). This clonotype originated in an adult woman who had mild COVID-19 (a few samples of this study predate the infection). Cell type and time point are not known. The chain joins TRBV11-3 to TRBJ2-1; TRBD2 agrees at 8 bases. CDR3 protein: CASSQEDGGRHNEQFF. The CDR3 coding sequence is TGTGCCAGCAGCCAGGAGGATGGCGGGAGGCACAATGAGCAGTTCTTC.